This TCR beta chain came from a study of beta chain features in type 1 diabetes. Findings and limits, study-wide: Cells that show high TCR expression could be over-represented by cDNA sequencing. Within patients, naive, central memory and Treg TCRB repertoires seemed more similar than within healthy donors.

The authors took one heparinised blood draw, averaging about 116 mL, from each donor. A few counts support this clone. What it binds is unknown. Investigators reverse transcribed all isolated RNA, so they sequenced expressed TCRB transcripts. Profiled with immunoSEQ multiplex PCR; TCRdb holds only in-frame clones, not every one. This table has about 360,000 clones, roughly 12% appearing once. This receptor was taken from a man younger than 35 in good health. The sample consisted of naive CD4+ T cells from blood.

The CDR3 reads CASSPPSRGPWAGELFF. CDR3 nucleotides: TGTGCCAGCTCACCACCCAGCAGGGGGCCATGGGCCGGGGAGCTGTTTTTT. J is TRBJ2-2 and V is TRBV18, with 8 bases aligning to TRBD1. Per germline, CDR1 KGHSH and CDR2 LQKENI. J gave up 6 bases and V 0 bases, and 9 bases lay outside the gene matches. The CDR3 loop spans 17 amino acids.